The 30 T cell receptor beta chains below all came from one sample that was sequenced in a study of cytomegalovirus exposure and HLA in healthy donors. PCR used 60 Vbeta primers and 13 Jbeta primers. The table came from immunoSEQ multiplex PCR; TCRdb's copy has only in-frame clones and leaves some out. The top ten clones hold about 0.69% of a sample with about 170,000 clones, over 60% of them seen once. The sample consisted of PBMCs. Every receptor here comes from a female donor in good health and CMV-seronegative.

This clone occurred once. The V and J genes are TRBV28 and TRBJ1-5; 7 bases map to TRBD1. V lost 5 bases to trimming and J lost 4 bases; unmatched junction nucleotides: 11. This CDR3 has 16 amino acids. The germline V gene has CDR1 MDHEN and CDR2 SYDVKM. The CDR3 DNA reads TGTGCCAGCAGTCTTTGGACGTCAGGGGGAAATCAGCCCCAGCATTTT. Its translation: CASSLWTSGGNQPQHF.

The rearrangement joins TRBV5-6 to TRBJ2-5; D possibly corresponds to TRBD1 (5 bases). The CDR3 has 17 amino acids. Germline-derived CDR1 and CDR2 are SGHDT and YYEEEE. V lost 5 bases and J 5 bases, leaving 25 bases between the germline ends. CDR3 region: CASRGALSRRYTETQYF. CDR3 coding DNA: TGTGCCAGCAGAGGGGCCCTGAGTAGAAGGTATACGGAGACCCAGTACTTC.

The chain joins TRBV6-1 to TRBJ1-2; 7 bases fit TRBD1. Germline assignment: CDR1 MNHNS and CDR2 SASEGT. This CDR3 comprises 17 residues. Trimming cost V 4 bases and J 7 bases; bases outside gene matches: 18. The CDR3 sequence is CASSGSERQGKKGGYTF. DNA of the CDR3: TGTGCCAGCAGTGGATCCGAGAGACAGGGTAAAAAAGGTGGCTACACCTTC.

This clone was counted only a few times. The chain uses TRBV18 and TRBJ2-7, with D uncertain. The germline V gene has CDR1 KGHSH and CDR2 LQKENI. The CDR3 runs 11 residues. The germline V and J ends were trimmed by 5 bases and 3 bases, with 5 bases remaining between them. CDR3 loop: CASSSGYEQYF. Here the CDR3 DNA reads TGTGCCAGCTCATCGGGCTACGAGCAGTACTTC.

V usage is TRBV18 and J usage is TRBJ1-1; D is perhaps TRBD1 (5 bases). This CDR3 has 14 amino acids. V gave up 6 bases and J gave up 5 bases, with 16 bases separating them. Germline-derived CDR1 and CDR2 are KGHSH and LQKENI. CDR3 nucleotides: TGTGCCAGCTCGCATTCAGGGCTGGGAACTGAAGCTTTCTTT. Protein product: CASSHSGLGTEAFF.

The chain links TRBV11-2 to TRBJ2-7; TRBD2 matches at 8 bases. With V trimmed by 0 bases and J by 6 bases, 10 bases remained unmatched. The CDR3 has 16 amino acids. Germline V gives CDR1 SGHAT, CDR2 FQNNGV. CDR3 sequence (DNA): TGTGCCAGCAGCTTAGATGTCGGGGCGGGAGGATCCGAGCAGTACTTC. This encodes CASSLDVGAGGSEQYF.

This clone was seen a few times. The rearrangement uses TRBV10-3 and TRBJ2-5; 13 bases are a match to TRBD2. CDR1 and CDR2 from the germline V gene are ENHRY and SYGVKD. J gave up 5 bases and V 6 bases, and 21 bases lay outside the gene matches. This CDR3 comprises 20 residues. The DNA of the CDR3 is TGTGCCATCAGGCCCAACGCCCGAACAGGACTAGCGGGAGTATCCGAGACCCAGTACTTC. This gives the protein CAIRPNARTGLAGVSETQYF.

J is TRBJ2-7 and V is TRBV6-1, with 7 bases lining up with TRBD2. This CDR3 has 15 residues. V lost 3 bases, J lost 7 bases, and 12 bases stayed unmatched. Germline CDR1 is MNHNS and CDR2 is SASEGT. Written as DNA, the CDR3 is TGTGCCAGCAGTGAGGGGGGGTCGGGTTTAGGTGAGCAGTACTTC. Encoded protein: CASSEGGSGLGEQYF.

The rearrangement links TRBV10-1 to TRBJ2-7; no definite D call. V shed 8 bases and J shed 3 bases, with 14 bases lying between them. Germline V gene data show CDR1 as WNHNN and CDR2 as SYGVQD (reference sequence). The CDR3 is made up of 13 amino acids. Written as DNA, the CDR3 is TGCGCCAGCTGCCCTCCGCGCATCTACGAGCAGTACTTC. Residues: CASCPPRIYEQYF.

The V gene is TRBV6-5, the J gene TRBJ1-1; D remains ambiguous. Germline V gene data show CDR1 as MNHEY and CDR2 as SVGAGI. Trimming removed 7 bases from V and 2 bases from J, with 14 bases in between. The CDR3 spans 14 residues. DNA for the CDR3: TGTGCCAGCACTATGGGCAGGTATAACACTGAAGCTTTCTTT. Translated: CASTMGRYNTEAFF.

This chain connects TRBV7-9 to TRBJ1-1; the D is unclear. Deletions cut 1 base from V and 0 bases from J, with 9 bases between. The CDR3 has 15 residues. In germline, CDR1 is SEHNR, CDR2 FQNEAQ (reference sequence). The CDR3 DNA follows: TGTGCCAGCAGCTTAGACCTCACAGTGAACACTGAAGCTTTCTTT. Protein sequence: CASSLDLTVNTEAFF.

The rearrangement links TRBV5-1 to TRBJ1-4; D is ambiguous. The V end was cut by 2 bases, the J end by 4 bases, with 6 bases between. There are 13 residues in the CDR3. The germline V gene encodes CDR1 SGHRS and CDR2 YFSETQ. CDR3 bases: TGCGCCAGCAGCTTCCAGATTAATGAAAAACTGTTTTTT. It codes for CASSFQINEKLFF.

This clone has a single count. The chain combines TRBV4-1 with TRBJ1-1; D is unclear. The CDR3 length is 18 residues. The V end was cut by 0 bases, the J end by 4 bases, with 21 bases between. The germline V gene encodes CDR1 MGHRA and CDR2 YSYEKL. In nucleotides, the CDR3 is TGCGCCAGCAGCCAAGAGAGGGCAGGCGACCACCGGGGCACTGAAGCTTTCTTT. It specifies CASSQERAGDHRGTEAFF.

The chain employs TRBV5-4 and TRBJ1-2; 8 positions agree with TRBD1. Germline V gene lookup returns CDR1 SGHNT and CDR2 YYREEE (reference sequence). The junction had 4 bases not matched to a gene; V was cut back by 0 bases and J by 6 bases. The CDR3 consists of 14 residues. CDR3 sequence reads: CASSLEWTGNGYTF. The DNA of the CDR3 is TGTGCCAGCAGCTTGGAGTGGACAGGGAATGGCTACACCTTC. Combining the CDR3 with reference TRBV5-4 and TRBJ1-2 gives the whole variable domain ETGVTQSPTHLIKTRGQQVTLRCSSQSGHNTVSWYQQALGQGPQFIFQYYREEENGRGNFPPRFSGLQFPNYSSELNVNALELDDSALYLCASSLEWTGNGYTFGSGTRLTVV.

V and J are TRBV29-1 and TRBJ1-1, with 8 bases lining up with TRBD1. The CDR3 totals 12 residues. J lost 7 bases, V lost 7 bases, and 8 bases had no gene match. Looked up from germline, CDR1 is SQVTM and CDR2 is ANQGSEA. The CDR3 sequence: CSASGGRLEAFF. In nucleotides, the CDR3 is TGCAGCGCCTCAGGGGGCCGCCTTGAAGCTTTCTTT.

With regard to this clone: An end of the junction differs from the germline gene, which may be a read error. The gene calls are TRBV30 and TRBJ2-4; D perhaps matches TRBD2 (6 bases). The CDR3 is 15 amino acids. From germline, CDR1 is GTSNPN and CDR2 SVGIG (reference sequence). CDR3 loop: CAWSAHAGLSNSQYF. CDR3 nucleotide sequence: TGTGCCTGGAGTGCCCACGCGGGGTTATCGAACAGTCAGTACTTC. The full variable domain, with the rest looked up from reference TRBV30 and TRBJ2-4, is SQTIHQWPATLVQPVGSPLSLECTVEGTSNPNLYWYRQAAGRGLQLLFYSVGIGQISSEVPQNLSASRPQDRQFILSSKKLLLSDSGFYLCAWSAHAGLSNSQYFGAGTRLSVL.

As regards this clone: The junction departs from the called germline gene at one end, perhaps through a read error. The V and J genes are TRBV23-1 and TRBJ1-4; TRBD1 matches at 7 bases. TRBV23-1 is an ORF; its function is uncertain. The CDR3 is made up of 11 amino acids. CDR3 residues: CASSPFRRDSF. The CDR3 DNA reads as TGCGCCAGCAGTCCCTTTCGAAGGGACAGTTTT.

V usage is TRBV4-1 and J usage is TRBJ1-5; D uncertain. CDR3 length equals 13 residues. CDR1 and CDR2 (germline): MGHRA, YSYEKL. V was cut by 0 bases and J by 9 bases, with 9 bases left in between. The CDR3 region is CASSQDEVGPQHF. CDR3 sequence (DNA): TGCGCCAGCAGCCAAGATGAGGTAGGGCCCCAGCATTTT.

The J gene is TRBJ2-7, the V gene TRBV13, with 9 positions matching TRBD2. J lost 5 bases, V lost 1 base, and 12 bases had no gene match. Germline CDR1 PRHDT, CDR2 FYEKMQ (reference sequence). This CDR3 has 17 residues. CDR3 nucleotides: TGTGCCAGCAGCTTAGTAGTACGCGGGAGGGCCGTAAACGAGCAGTACTTC. Translation gives CASSLVVRGRAVNEQYF. Full variable domain (missing parts from reference TRBV13 and TRBJ2-7): AAGVIQSPRHLIKEKRETATLKCYPIPRHDTVYWYQQGPGQDPQFLISFYEKMQSDKGSIPDRFSAQQFSDYHSELNMSSLELGDSALYFCASSLVVRGRAVNEQYFGPGTRLTVT.

This chain joins TRBV4-2 and TRBJ2-5; D perhaps matches TRBD1 (5 bases). The CDR3 has 15 amino acids. V lost 1 base and J lost 3, with 12 bases in between. Germline lookup yields CDR1 LGHNA and CDR2 YNFKEQ. The CDR3 DNA sequence: TGTGCCAGCAGCCAAGGTCAACAGGTTGAAGAGACCCAGTACTTC. Translating it yields CASSQGQQVEETQYF.

The CDR3 DNA follows: TGTGCCAGCAGAACGGGACAGGGGGCGACCTACGAGCAGTACTTC. Translation gives CASRTGQGATYEQYF. The J gene is TRBJ2-7, the V gene TRBV6-5; 12 nucleotides agree with TRBD1. The germline V gene has CDR1 MNHEY and CDR2 SVGAGI. This CDR3 has 15 residues. Germline trimming cut 6 bases from V and 2 bases from J; bases unmatched to any gene: 5.

This clone was seen a few times. V gene TRBV28 combines with J gene TRBJ2-1; 15 nucleotides align to TRBD2. V shed 4 bases and J 0 bases; nucleotides not matched to a gene: 7. Germline CDR1 reads MDHEN; CDR2 reads SYDVKM. The CDR3 covers 19 residues. CDR3 DNA sequence: TGTGCCAGCAGTTCCCCGGGACTAGCGGGAGGCAGCTCCTACAATGAGCAGTTCTTC. This translates into CASSSPGLAGGSSYNEQFF.

The V call is TRBV6-6, the J call TRBJ2-7; maybe TRBD2 (5 bases). V lost 9 bases and J 5 bases, leaving 14 bases between the germline ends. There are 12 residues in the CDR3. Germline values: CDR1 MNHNY, CDR2 SVGAGI (reference sequence). For the CDR3, the DNA is TGTGCCAGTAGCAAAGGGAGCGACGAGCAGTACTTC. Translation: CASSKGSDEQYF.

The sample holds one count of this clone. The chain links TRBV28 to TRBJ2-7; 14 bases are a match to TRBD2. The length of the CDR3 is 16 residues. Germline-derived CDR1 and CDR2 are MDHEN and SYDVKM. With V trimmed by 6 bases and J by 2 bases, 6 bases remained unmatched. CDR3 amino acids: CASRGLAGDDPYEQYF. CDR3 in DNA: TGTGCCAGCAGGGGACTAGCGGGAGACGACCCCTACGAGCAGTACTTC.

The chain is built from TRBV4-1 and TRBJ2-1, with no clear D. Between the trimmed V and J ends, which lost 1 base and 10 bases, there was a span of 20 bases. The germline V gene has CDR1 MGHRA and CDR2 YSYEKL. This CDR3 has 16 amino acids. The DNA of the CDR3 is TGCGCCAGCAGCCAAGGAACTGGTTTAAGACTGAACGAGCAGTTCTTC. Protein sequence: CASSQGTGLRLNEQFF.

V usage is TRBV14 and J usage is TRBJ2-4; weak D call: TRBD2 (5 bases). Per germline, CDR1 SGHDN and CDR2 FVKESK. The CDR3 contains 14 residues. V dropped 0 bases and J dropped 6 bases, with 9 bases sitting between them. The CDR3 nucleotides read TGTGCCAGCAGCCAAGACCAGCGGAGAAACATTCAGTACTTC. It yields the protein CASSQDQRRNIQYF.

The gene calls are TRBV9 and TRBJ2-3; a weak D match, TRBD2 (5 bases). V shed 4 bases and J shed 0 bases, with 15 bases lying between them. Germline CDR1 reads SGDLS; CDR2 reads YYNGEE. The CDR3 runs 16 residues. The CDR3 is CASSFLADFSTDTQYF. The CDR3 bases are TGTGCCAGCAGCTTCCTAGCTGACTTCAGCACAGATACGCAGTATTTT.

The chain has TRBV2 and TRBJ2-7; possible D gene TRBD1, 5 bases. The germline CDR1 and CDR2 sequences are SNHLY and FYNNEI. This CDR3 has 15 residues. V was clipped by 8 bases and J by 2 bases, with 19 bases between them. CDR3 in amino acids: CASSTGRILPYEQYF. CDR3 nucleotide sequence: TGTGCCAGCTCCACAGGCCGCATCCTCCCCTACGAGCAGTACTTC. The full variable domain, completed using reference TRBV2 and TRBJ2-7, is EPEVTQTPSHQVTQMGQEVILRCVPISNHLYFYWYRQILGQKVEFLVSFYNNEISEKSEIFDDQFSVERPDGSNFTLKIRSTKLEDSAMYFCASSTGRILPYEQYFGPGTRLTVT.

This clone was observed once. V gene TRBV5-4 combines with J gene TRBJ1-4, with 7 bases fitting TRBD1. Trimming at V came to 4 bases and at J to 8 bases, leaving 8 bases not matched to a gene. The CDR3 runs to 14 residues. Germline values: CDR1 SGHNT, CDR2 YYREEE (reference sequence). The CDR3 here is CASSPGTVGEKLFF. In DNA, the CDR3 is TGTGCCAGCAGCCCAGGGACAGTAGGGGAAAAACTGTTTTTT.

In DNA form, the CDR3 reads TGTGCCAGCAGCTTTTCACCGGGACAGGGGAACACCGGGGAGCTGTTTTTT. It translates to CASSFSPGQGNTGELFF. This chain links TRBV11-1 with TRBJ2-2; 9 nucleotides agree with TRBD1. The CDR3 is 17 amino acids. V gave up 3 bases and J gave up 1 base; unmatched junction bases: 6. The V gene's germline CDR1 is SGHAT and CDR2 FQDESV (reference sequence).